This TCR beta chain was found in a study of T cell responses to AZD1222 COVID-19 vaccine. The method was immunoSEQ multiplex PCR; TCRdb's version includes in-frame clones alone and lacks a portion of them. In the table there are over 130,000 clones, just over 90% of which are singletons. The study's findings and limits: Mostly white British, mostly female donors; authors suggested clonal diversity may be underestimated. Among those given AZD1222, only 6 or 7 were seropositive at baseline.

Of note for this clone: Its matching antigen is unknown.

The CDR3 runs to 14 residues. The trim removed 9 bases at V and 6 bases at J, leaving 11 bases unmatched. Germline V gives CDR1 LNHDA, CDR2 SQIVND (reference sequence). This TCR derives from an adult in good health. The chain employs TRBV19 and TRBJ1-5, with TRBD1 matching over 7 bases. The material was peripheral blood, obtained on day 0 of AZD1222 vaccination. As DNA, the CDR3 is TGTGCCAGCCACAGGGGAGCTATCGGTCAGCCCCAGCATTTT. Protein sequence: CASHRGAIGQPQHF.